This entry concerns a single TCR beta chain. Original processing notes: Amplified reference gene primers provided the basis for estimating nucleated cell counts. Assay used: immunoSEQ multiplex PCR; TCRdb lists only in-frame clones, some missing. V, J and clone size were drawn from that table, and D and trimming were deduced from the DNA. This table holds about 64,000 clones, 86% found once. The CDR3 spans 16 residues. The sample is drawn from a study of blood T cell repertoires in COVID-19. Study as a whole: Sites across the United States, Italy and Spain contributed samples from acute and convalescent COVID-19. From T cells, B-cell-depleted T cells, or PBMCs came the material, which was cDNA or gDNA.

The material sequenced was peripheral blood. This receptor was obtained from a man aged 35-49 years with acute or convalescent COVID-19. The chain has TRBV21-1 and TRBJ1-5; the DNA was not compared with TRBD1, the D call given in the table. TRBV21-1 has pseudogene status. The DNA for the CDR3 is TGTGCCAGCAGCAAAGCGAACAGGCGTCCCAATCAGCCCCAGCATTTT. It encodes CASSKANRRPNQPQHF.